The next 17 T cell receptor beta chains were all read from a single sample in a study of T cells in Graves' hyperthyroidism and ophthalmopathy. The CDR3 regions of TCR beta were amplified from RNA transcripts. First-round RT-PCR of the TCR CDR3 relied on the HTBI primer set. TCRdb re-analysed the multiplex PCR reads in MiXCR, keeping a single row per CDR3 protein. The top ten hold around 32% of the sample, which has over 700,000 distinct CDR3 sequences, around a third seen once. Material: blood. Receptors were obtained from a woman between 40 and 50 years old with Graves' hyperthyroidism.

In this sample, this clonotype turned up many times. V is TRBV9 and J is TRBJ2-5; 15 nucleotides line up with TRBD2. The CDR3 runs to 17 residues. V was pared by 0 bases and J by 9 bases, with 9 bases of the junction left unmatched. CDR1 SGDLS and CDR2 YYNGEE come from the germline V gene. The CDR3 DNA sequence: TGTGCCAGCAGCGTAGAGGGGACTAGCGGGGGGATCGGGGCCCAGTACTTC. It codes for CASSVEGTSGGIGAQYF.

The rearrangement joins TRBV7-8 to TRBJ1-2; the D is unclear. The CDR3 sequence is 14 residues long. The germline CDR1 and CDR2 sequences are SGHVS and FQNEAQ. The ends were cut back, 5 bases at V and 1 base at J, with 11 bases in the middle. The DNA for the CDR3 is TGTGCCAGCAGCACCCGACACTTTAACTATGGCTACACCTTC. Protein: CASSTRHFNYGYTF. The entire variable domain, with the rest obtained from reference TRBV7-8 and TRBJ1-2, is as follows: GAGVSQSPRYKVAKRGQDVALRCDPISGHVSLFWYQQALGQGPEFLTYFQNEAQLDKSGLPSDRFFAERPEGSVSTLKIQRTQQEDSAVYLCASSTRHFNYGYTFGSGTRLTVV.

The V call is TRBV10-3, the J call TRBJ1-4, with D possibly TRBD1 on 5 matching bases. Trimming stripped 2 bases from V and 4 bases from J, with 8 bases between. This CDR3 has 14 residues. Per germline, CDR1 ENHRY and CDR2 SYGVKD. The CDR3 reads CAISEAQGNEKLFF. CDR3 coding DNA: TGTGCCATCAGTGAGGCGCAGGGTAATGAAAAACTGTTTTTT.

This clonotype has a handful of counts. CDR3 coding DNA: TGTGCCAGCAGCCCCTACAGTAGTTGGGAAGCTTTCTTT. This sequence encodes CASSPYSSWEAFF. V usage is TRBV7-3 and J usage is TRBJ1-1, with D uncertain. This CDR3 is 13 amino acids long. Per germline, CDR1 SGHTA and CDR2 FQGTGA. The germline V and J ends were trimmed by 5 bases and 8 bases, with 15 bases remaining between them.

V and J are TRBV14 and TRBJ1-4, with D perhaps matching TRBD1 (5 bases). The CDR3 is 19 residues long. Germline V gene sequence: CDR1 SGHDN, CDR2 FVKESK. Trimming pared 3 bases from V and 2 bases from J, leaving 22 bases between. CDR3 sequence (DNA): TGTGCCAGCAGCCACCGGGACGTTCAACGGGTAGCGACTAATGAAAAACTGTTTTTT. Protein sequence: CASSHRDVQRVATNEKLFF. Combining the CDR3 with reference TRBV14 and TRBJ1-4 gives the whole variable domain EAGVTQFPSHSVIEKGQTVTLRCDPISGHDNLYWYRRVMGKEIKFLLHFVKESKQDESGMPNNRFLAERTGGTYSTLKVQPAELEDSGVYFCASSHRDVQRVATNEKLFFGSGTQLSVL.

The chain's CDR3 is CATSRDLWIDEQYF. The DNA for the CDR3 is TGTGCCACCAGCAGAGATCTGTGGATTGACGAGCAGTACTTC. The rearrangement uses TRBV15 and TRBJ2-7; D unclear. This CDR3 is built from 14 residues. Germline-derived CDR1 and CDR2 are LNHNV and YYDKDF (reference sequence). V dropped 0 bases and J dropped 5 bases, with 11 bases sitting between them.

The gene calls are TRBV6-5 and TRBJ1-5, with 8 nucleotides matching TRBD1. Germline CDR1 reads MNHEY; CDR2 reads SVGAGI. The CDR3 has 14 amino acids. V gave up 8 bases and J gave up 2 bases; unmatched junction bases: 5. The CDR3: CASCRGQGNQPQHF. DNA for the CDR3: TGTGCCAGCTGCCGGGGACAGGGCAATCAGCCCCAGCATTTT.

This clonotype showed up just once. At one end the junction does not follow the germline gene, possibly because of a read error. The V and J genes are TRBV28 and TRBJ1-1, with 7 nucleotides matching TRBD1. The germline gives CDR1 MDHEN, CDR2 SYDVKM. The CDR3 runs 13 residues. CDR3 amino acids: CANLKQGNTEASF. CDR3 nucleotide sequence: TGTGCCAACCTCAAACAGGGGAACACTGAAGCTTCCTTT.

This clonotype was detected many times. V usage is TRBV5-1 and J usage is TRBJ2-6; D perhaps matches TRBD1 (6 bases). The length of the CDR3 is 16 residues. Trimming took off 3 bases at V and 3 bases at J, with 13 bases between the two ends. The germline gives CDR1 SGHRS, CDR2 YFSETQ. In nucleotides, the CDR3 is TGCGCCAGCAGCTGCCCCCAGGGGTGTGGGGCCAACGTCCTGACTTTC. Translating gives CASSCPQGCGANVLTF.

The table lists this clonotype with a few counts. The gene calls are TRBV4-2 and TRBJ1-1; no clear D gene. Looked up from germline, CDR1 is LGHNA and CDR2 is YNFKEQ. Trimming cost V 6 bases and J 0 bases, with 11 bases left between them. This CDR3 is built from 14 residues. The CDR3, as DNA: TGTGCCAGCAGGAAGGGTTTTATGAACACTGAAGCTTTCTTT. It codes for CASRKGFMNTEAFF.

This clonotype was observed many times. The chain employs TRBV29-1 and TRBJ1-3; 8 bases are shared with TRBD1. The CDR3 has 12 residues. The V and J ends lost 6 bases and 4 bases, in that order; junction bases with no gene match: 2. CDR1 is SQVTM and CDR2 is ANQGSEA in the germline V gene. In DNA form, the CDR3 reads TGCAGCGTGACAGGGGAAGGAAACACCATATATTTT. Translation: CSVTGEGNTIYF.

This clonotype showed up just a few times. V and J are TRBV9 and TRBJ1-1; D call uncertain. Between the trimmed V and J ends, which lost 0 bases and 4 bases, there was a span of 7 bases. Germline CDR1 SGDLS, CDR2 YYNGEE. CDR3 length: 13 residues. Here the CDR3 DNA reads TGTGCCAGCAGCGTAGGCAGTACCACTGAAGCTTTCTTT. This translates into CASSVGSTTEAFF.

This clonotype was picked up many times. V is TRBV29-1 and J is TRBJ2-5; D is possibly TRBD1 (6 bases). Trimming took off 3 bases at V and 7 bases at J, with 21 bases between the two ends. From germline, CDR1 is SQVTM and CDR2 ANQGSEA. The CDR3 runs 15 residues. CDR3 coding DNA: TGCAGCGTTGAGCAGGGTACTACAGGGAATCCGACCCAGTACTTC. Amino acid sequence: CSVEQGTTGNPTQYF.

In this sample, this clonotype turned up many times. The chain carries TRBV20-1 and TRBJ2-5; TRBD1 or TRBD2 may be the D gene (5 bases each). Germline V gives CDR1 DFQATT, CDR2 SNEGSKA (reference sequence). This CDR3 region has 16 residues. Trimming shortened V by 0 bases and J by 3 bases, and 17 bases separated the two germline ends. The CDR3 DNA sequence: TGCAGTGCTAGAGAGCAATTGGGACGGTTAAAAGAGACCCAGTACTTC. Translating it yields CSAREQLGRLKETQYF.

V usage is TRBV11-2 and J usage is TRBJ2-7; tentatively, D is TRBD2 (5 bases). Trimming removed 5 bases at V and 0 bases at J, with 17 bases between. There are 16 residues in the CDR3. Germline V CDR1 and CDR2: SGHAT, FQNNGV. In nucleotides, the CDR3 is TGTGCCAGCAGCCCTCGGGCGGCAGCGGTCTCCTACGAGCAGTACTTC. Translated: CASSPRAAAVSYEQYF.

The chain joins TRBV11-1 to TRBJ1-1; D is possibly TRBD1 (6 bases). The CDR3 runs to 17 residues. The germline CDR1 and CDR2 sequences are SGHAT and FQDESV (reference sequence). With 6 bases removed from V and 1 base from J, the gap between germline ends came to 21 bases. The CDR3, as DNA: TGTGCCAGCAGTTTATGGGGGGGCTTCCCTTGGAACACTGAAGCTTTCTTT. Translating it yields CASSLWGGFPWNTEAFF.

DNA for the CDR3: TGCGCCAGCAGCTTCGCTCAGGGAAGTAACACCGGGGAGCTGTTTTTT. Residues: CASSFAQGSNTGELFF. The genes are TRBV5-1 and TRBJ2-2, with a tentative D call TRBD1 (5 bases). CDR1 SGHRS and CDR2 YFSETQ come from the germline V gene. This CDR3 is built from 16 residues. The germline V and J ends were trimmed by 2 bases and 2 bases, with 13 bases remaining between them.